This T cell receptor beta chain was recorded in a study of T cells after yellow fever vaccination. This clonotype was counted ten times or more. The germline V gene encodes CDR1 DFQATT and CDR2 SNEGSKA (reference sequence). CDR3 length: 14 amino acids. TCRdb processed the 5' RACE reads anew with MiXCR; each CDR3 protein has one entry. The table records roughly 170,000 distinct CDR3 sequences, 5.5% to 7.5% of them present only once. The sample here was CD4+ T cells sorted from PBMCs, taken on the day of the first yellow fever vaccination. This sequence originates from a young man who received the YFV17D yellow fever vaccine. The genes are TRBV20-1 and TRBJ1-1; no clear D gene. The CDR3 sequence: CSAPRRFGVTEAFF. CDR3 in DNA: TGCAGCGCACCCAGGCGATTTGGCGTCACTGAAGCTTTCTTT.